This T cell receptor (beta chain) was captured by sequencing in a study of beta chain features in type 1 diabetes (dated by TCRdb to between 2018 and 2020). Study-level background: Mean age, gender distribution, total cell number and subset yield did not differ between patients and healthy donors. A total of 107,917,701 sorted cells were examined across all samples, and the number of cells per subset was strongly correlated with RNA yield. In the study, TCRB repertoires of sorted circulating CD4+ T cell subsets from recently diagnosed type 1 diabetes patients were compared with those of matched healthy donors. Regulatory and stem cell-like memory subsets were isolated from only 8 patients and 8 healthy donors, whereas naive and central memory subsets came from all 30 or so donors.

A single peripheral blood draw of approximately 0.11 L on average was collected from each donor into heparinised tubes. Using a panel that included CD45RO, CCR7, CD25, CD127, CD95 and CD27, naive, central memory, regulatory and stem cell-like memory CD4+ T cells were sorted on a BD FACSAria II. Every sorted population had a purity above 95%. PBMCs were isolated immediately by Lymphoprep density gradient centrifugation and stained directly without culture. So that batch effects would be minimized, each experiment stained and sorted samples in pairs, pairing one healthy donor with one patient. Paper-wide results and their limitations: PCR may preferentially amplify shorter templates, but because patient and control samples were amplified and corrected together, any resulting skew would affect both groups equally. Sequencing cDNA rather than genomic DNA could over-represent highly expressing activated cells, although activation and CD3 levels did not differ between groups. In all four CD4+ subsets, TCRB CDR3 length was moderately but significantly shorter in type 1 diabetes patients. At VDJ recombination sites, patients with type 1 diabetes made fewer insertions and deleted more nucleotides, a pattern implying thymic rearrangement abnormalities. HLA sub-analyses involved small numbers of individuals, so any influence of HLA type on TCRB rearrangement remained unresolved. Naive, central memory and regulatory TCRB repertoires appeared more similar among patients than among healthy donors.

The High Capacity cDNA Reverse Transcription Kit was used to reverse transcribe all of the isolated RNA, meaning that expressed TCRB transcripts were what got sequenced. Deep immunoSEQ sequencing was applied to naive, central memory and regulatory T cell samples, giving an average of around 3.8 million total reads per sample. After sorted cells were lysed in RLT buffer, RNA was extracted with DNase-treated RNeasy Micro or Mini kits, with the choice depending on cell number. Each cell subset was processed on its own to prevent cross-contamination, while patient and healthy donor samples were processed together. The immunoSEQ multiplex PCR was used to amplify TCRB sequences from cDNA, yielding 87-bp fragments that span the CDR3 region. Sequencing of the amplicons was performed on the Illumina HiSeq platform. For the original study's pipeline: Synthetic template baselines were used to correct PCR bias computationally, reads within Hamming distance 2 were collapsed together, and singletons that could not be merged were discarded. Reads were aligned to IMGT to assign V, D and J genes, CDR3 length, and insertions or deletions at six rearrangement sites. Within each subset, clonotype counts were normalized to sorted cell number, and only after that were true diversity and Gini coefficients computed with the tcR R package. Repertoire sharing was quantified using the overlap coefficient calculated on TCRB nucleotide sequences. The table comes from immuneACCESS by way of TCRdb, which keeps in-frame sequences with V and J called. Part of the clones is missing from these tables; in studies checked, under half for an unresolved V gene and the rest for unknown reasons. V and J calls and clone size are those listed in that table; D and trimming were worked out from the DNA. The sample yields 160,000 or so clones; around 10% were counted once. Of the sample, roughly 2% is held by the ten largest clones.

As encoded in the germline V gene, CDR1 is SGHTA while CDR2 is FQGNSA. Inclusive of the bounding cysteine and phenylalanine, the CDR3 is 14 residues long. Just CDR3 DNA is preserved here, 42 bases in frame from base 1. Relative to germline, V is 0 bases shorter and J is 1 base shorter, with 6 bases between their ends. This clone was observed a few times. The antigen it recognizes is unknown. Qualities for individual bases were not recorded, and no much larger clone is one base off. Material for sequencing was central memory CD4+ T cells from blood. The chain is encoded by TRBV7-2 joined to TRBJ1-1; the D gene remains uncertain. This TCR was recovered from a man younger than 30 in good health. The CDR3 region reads CASSLALANTEAFF. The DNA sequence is TGTGCCAGCAGCTTAGCGCTGGCGAACACTGAAGCTTTCTTT.